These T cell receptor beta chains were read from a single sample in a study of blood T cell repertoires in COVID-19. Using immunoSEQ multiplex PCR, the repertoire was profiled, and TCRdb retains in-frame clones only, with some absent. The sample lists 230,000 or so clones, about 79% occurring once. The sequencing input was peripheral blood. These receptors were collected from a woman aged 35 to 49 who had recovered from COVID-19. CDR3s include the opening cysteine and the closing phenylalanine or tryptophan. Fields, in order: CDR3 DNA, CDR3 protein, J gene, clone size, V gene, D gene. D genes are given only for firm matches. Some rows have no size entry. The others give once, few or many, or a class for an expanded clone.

TGTGCCAGCAGTTACCTTCGACAGGGGAAATCACCCCTCCACTTT | CASSYLRQGKSPLHF | TRBJ1-6 | - | TRBV6-2/TRBV6-3 | TRBD1
TGTGCCAGTAGTAAAAGCGACAGGGGGTTGGCTGGGGCCAACGTCCTGACTTTC | CASSKSDRGLAGANVLTF | TRBJ2-6 | - | TRBV19 | TRBD1
TGTGCCAGCTCAGGAACAGGGATTTCACCCCTCCACTTT | CASSGTGISPLHF | TRBJ1-6 | - | TRBV25-1 | -
TGTGCCAGCAGCAGACAGGGGGATAATGGCTACACCTTC | CASSRQGDNGYTF | TRBJ1-2 | - | TRBV6-5 | TRBD1
TGTGCCACCGGAGGGGGCGCGGGAACTGAAGCTTTCTTT | CATGGGAGTEAFF | TRBJ1-1 | few | TRBV6-5 | TRBD1
TGTGCCAGCAGTTCCCACACAGGGGTAGGGGCTTTCTTT | CASSSHTGVGAFF | TRBJ1-1 | - | TRBV28 | TRBD1
TGCAGCGTTCGACAGAACATGAACACTGAAGCTTTCTTT | CSVRQNMNTEAFF | TRBJ1-1 | - | TRBV29-1 | -
TGCGCCAGCAGCCCAAGGGGCTCCTATGGCTACACCTTC | CASSPRGSYGYTF | TRBJ1-2 | - | TRBV5-1 | -
TGTGCCAGCAGCTCCCCTACCGGCCGGGATGGCTACACCTTC | CASSSPTGRDGYTF | TRBJ1-2 | - | TRBV6-5 | -
TGTGCCAGTAGTGGGGGCGGACTAGCCAAAAACATTCAGTACTTC | CASSGGGLAKNIQYF | TRBJ2-4 | - | TRBV19 | -
TGTGCCAGCAGAACCCCGGGGGGAGCAGATACGCAGTATTTT | CASRTPGGADTQYF | TRBJ2-3 | - | TRBV6-5 | TRBD2
TGTGCCAGCAGCTTCGTAGGCGGGAGGCTCTACAATGAGCAGTTCTTC | CASSFVGGRLYNEQFF | TRBJ2-1 | - | TRBV7-9 | TRBD2
TGTGCCAGTAGGCAGGGGTCTGGGGCCAACGTCCTGACTTTC | CASRQGSGANVLTF | TRBJ2-6 | - | TRBV19 | -
TGTGCCAGCAGCTTAGTGGCGGTAGCGGGGGGGATAAGCTCCTACGAGCAGTACTTC | CASSLVAVAGGISSYEQYF | TRBJ2-7 | - | TRBV7-6 | TRBD2
TGTGCCTGGAGTGGAGTTTTGGATGGCTACACCTTC | CAWSGVLDGYTF | TRBJ1-2 | - | TRBV30 | -
TGTGCCAGCAGCGTAACGACTGGGACTAGTGGAAACACCATATATTTT | CASSVTTGTSGNTIYF | TRBJ1-3 | - | TRBV9 | -
TGTGCCAGTAGTATTCCAGGGGCGGGTGAAAAACTGTTTTTT | CASSIPGAGEKLFF | TRBJ1-4 | - | TRBV19 | -
TGTGCCAGCAGCTCATCAGACTTTAATGAAAAACTGTTTTTT | CASSSSDFNEKLFF | TRBJ1-4 | - | TRBV7-2 | -
TGTGCCAGCGGACAGACCTCATACGAGCAGTACTTC | CASGQTSYEQYF | TRBJ2-7 | once | TRBV2 | -
TGTGCCAGCAGTGAACAGGGAAATTCACCCCTCCACTTT | CASSEQGNSPLHF | TRBJ1-6 | - | TRBV2 | -
TGTGCCAGCAGCCCATACACAGGGGCCCCTCCTGATGGCTACACCTTC | CASSPYTGAPPDGYTF | TRBJ1-2 | - | TRBV11-3 | TRBD1
TGTGCCAGCAGCATTCAATCCTCTGGGGCCAACGTCCTGACTTTC | CASSIQSSGANVLTF | TRBJ2-6 | - | TRBV9 | -
TGTGCCAGCAGCCCCGGGACAGGGGGCTCGCAGTACTTC | CASSPGTGGSQYF | TRBJ2-7 | once | TRBV14 | TRBD1
TGCGCCAGCAGCCCAGGGGGCACGTTCACCGGGGAGCTGTTTTTT | CASSPGGTFTGELFF | TRBJ2-2 | - | TRBV5-1 | TRBD1
TGTGCCAGCTCGCCTTACCGGGACAGGGGAAACACCATATATTTT | CASSPYRDRGNTIYF | TRBJ1-3 | few | TRBV18 | TRBD1
TGTGCCAGCAGCCCAGGGGGCTCCCCAATTTCCTACGAGCAGTACTTC | CASSPGGSPISYEQYF | TRBJ2-7 | - | TRBV7-9 | TRBD1
TGTGCCAGTAGTATAGAACAGGGGGCTTACGAAGTCCAGCCCCAGCATTTT | CASSIEQGAYEVQPQHF | TRBJ1-5 | once | TRBV19 | TRBD1
TGCGCCAGCAGCCCGGGGGGTGGGAGGCCTTACACTGAAGCTTTCTTT | CASSPGGGRPYTEAFF | TRBJ1-1 | - | TRBV5-1 | -